This T cell receptor (beta chain) was retrieved from a study of shared clonotypes between healthy human individuals. Assay used: immunoSEQ multiplex PCR; TCRdb lists only in-frame clones, some missing. The table shows approximately 340,000 clones, with around 74% occurring only once. The CDR3 has 14 amino acids. Trimming removed 0 bases from V and 0 bases from J, with 3 bases in between. The germline V gene encodes CDR1 MDHEN and CDR2 SYDVKM. Points on this clone: Its antigen is currently unknown.

CD45RA+ naive and CD45RA-negative memory subsets were separated from CD4+ cells. General observations from the study: The study found roughly 5% of naive CD4 clonotypes shared across a handful of donors.

The V call is TRBV28, the J call TRBJ1-5; D is unclear. Material for sequencing was memory CD4+ T cells sorted from blood. Sample subset: CD45RA-negative fraction. This sequence originates from a man aged 25 to 45 in good health. DNA of the CDR3: TGTGCCAGCAGTTTATGGGGTAGCAATCAGCCCCAGCATTTT. Amino acids: CASSLWGSNQPQHF.